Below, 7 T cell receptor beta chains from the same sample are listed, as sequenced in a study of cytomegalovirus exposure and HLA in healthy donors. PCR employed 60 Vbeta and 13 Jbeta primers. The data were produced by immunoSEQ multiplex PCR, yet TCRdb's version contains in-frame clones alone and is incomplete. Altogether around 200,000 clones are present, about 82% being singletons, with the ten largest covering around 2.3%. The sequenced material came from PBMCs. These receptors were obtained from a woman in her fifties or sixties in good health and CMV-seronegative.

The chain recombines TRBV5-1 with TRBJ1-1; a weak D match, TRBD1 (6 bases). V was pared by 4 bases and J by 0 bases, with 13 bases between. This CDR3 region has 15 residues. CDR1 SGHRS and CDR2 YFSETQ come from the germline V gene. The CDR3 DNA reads TGCGCCAGCAGCACGACAGGCAACATGAACACTGAAGCTTTCTTT. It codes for CASSTTGNMNTEAFF. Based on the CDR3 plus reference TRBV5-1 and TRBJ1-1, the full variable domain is KAGVTQTPRYLIKTRGQQVTLSCSPISGHRSVSWYQQTPGQGLQFLFEYFSETQRNKGNFPGRFSGRQFSNSRSEMNVSTLELGDSALYLCASSTTGNMNTEAFFGQGTRLTVV.

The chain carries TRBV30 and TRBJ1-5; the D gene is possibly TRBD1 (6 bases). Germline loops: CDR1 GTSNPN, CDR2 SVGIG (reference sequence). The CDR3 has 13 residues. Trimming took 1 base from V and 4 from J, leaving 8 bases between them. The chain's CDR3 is CAWSGGQNQPQHF. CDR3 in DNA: TGTGCCTGGAGTGGGGGGCAAAATCAGCCCCAGCATTTT.

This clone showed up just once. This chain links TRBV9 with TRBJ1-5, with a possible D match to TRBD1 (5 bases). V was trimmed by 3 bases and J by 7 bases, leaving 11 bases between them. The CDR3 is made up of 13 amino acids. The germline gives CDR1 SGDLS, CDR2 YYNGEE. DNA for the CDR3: TGTGCCAGCAGCGGGGGGGGATTGCAGCCCCAGCATTTT. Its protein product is CASSGGGLQPQHF. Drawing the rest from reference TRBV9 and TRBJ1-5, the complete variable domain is DSGVTQTPKHLITATGQRVTLRCSPRSGDLSVYWYQQSLDQGLQFLIQYYNGEERAKGNILERFSAQQFPDLHSELNLSSLELGDSALYFCASSGGGLQPQHFGDGTRLSIL.

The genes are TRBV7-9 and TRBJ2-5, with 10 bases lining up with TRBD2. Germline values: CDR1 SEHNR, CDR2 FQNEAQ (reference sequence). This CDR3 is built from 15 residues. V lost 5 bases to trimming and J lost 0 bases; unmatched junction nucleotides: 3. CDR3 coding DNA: TGTGCCAGCAGCCTACTAGCGGGGAACCAAGAGACCCAGTACTTC. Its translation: CASSLLAGNQETQYF.

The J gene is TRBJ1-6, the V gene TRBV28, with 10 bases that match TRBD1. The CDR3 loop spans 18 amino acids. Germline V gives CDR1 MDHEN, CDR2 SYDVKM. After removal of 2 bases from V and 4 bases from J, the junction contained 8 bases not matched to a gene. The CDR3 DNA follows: TGTGCCAGCAGTTTAAGAGACAGGGGGCGCGCGTATAATTCACCCCTCCACTTT. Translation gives CASSLRDRGRAYNSPLHF. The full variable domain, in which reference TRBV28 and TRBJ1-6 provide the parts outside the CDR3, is DVKVTQSSRYLVKRTGEKVFLECVQDMDHENMFWYRQDPGLGLRLIYFSYDVKMKEKGDIPEGYSVSREKKERFSLILESASTNQTSMYLCASSLRDRGRAYNSPLHFGNGTRLTVT.

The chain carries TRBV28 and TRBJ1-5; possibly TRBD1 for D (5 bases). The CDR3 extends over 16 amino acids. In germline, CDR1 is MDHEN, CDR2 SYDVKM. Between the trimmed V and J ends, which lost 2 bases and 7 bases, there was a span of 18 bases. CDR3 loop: CASSLRFEQGEQPQHF. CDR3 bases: TGTGCCAGCAGTTTAAGATTCGAGCAGGGTGAGCAGCCCCAGCATTTT. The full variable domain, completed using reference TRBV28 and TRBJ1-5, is DVKVTQSSRYLVKRTGEKVFLECVQDMDHENMFWYRQDPGLGLRLIYFSYDVKMKEKGDIPEGYSVSREKKERFSLILESASTNQTSMYLCASSLRFEQGEQPQHFGDGTRLSIL.

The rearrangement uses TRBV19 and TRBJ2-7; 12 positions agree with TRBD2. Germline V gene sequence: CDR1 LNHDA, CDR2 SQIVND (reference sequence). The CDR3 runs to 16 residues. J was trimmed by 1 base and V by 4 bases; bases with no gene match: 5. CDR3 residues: CASSTWTSGKSYEQYF. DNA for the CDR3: TGTGCCAGTAGTACATGGACTAGCGGGAAGTCCTACGAGCAGTACTTC.